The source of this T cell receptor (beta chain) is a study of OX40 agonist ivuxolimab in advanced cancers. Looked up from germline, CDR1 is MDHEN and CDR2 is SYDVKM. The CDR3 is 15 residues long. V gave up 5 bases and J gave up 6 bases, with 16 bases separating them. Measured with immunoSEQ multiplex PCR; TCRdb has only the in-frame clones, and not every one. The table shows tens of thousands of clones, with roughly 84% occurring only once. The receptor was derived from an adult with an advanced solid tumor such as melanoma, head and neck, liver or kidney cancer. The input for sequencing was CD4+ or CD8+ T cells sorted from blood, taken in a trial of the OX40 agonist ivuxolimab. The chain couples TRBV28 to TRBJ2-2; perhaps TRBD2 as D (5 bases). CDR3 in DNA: TGTGCCAGCAGTCCCTACGCCGAGGGTTCCGGGGAGCTGTTTTTT. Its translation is CASSPYAEGSGELFF.